This T cell receptor (beta chain) appears in the sequencing data of a study of early T cells in non-severe SARS-CoV-2 infection. The study's findings and limits: Anti-spike CD8 responses were favored in VDJdb matching, and private and CD4 specificities were missed.

This clonotype came up a few times. Its antigen is not known. CDR1 and CDR2 from the germline V gene are ENHRY and SYGVKD. V was shortened by 4 bases and J by 4 bases, with 9 bases between the two germline ends. CDR3 length: 13 amino acids. Individual cDNA molecules were tagged with unique molecular identifiers. TCRdb itself ran the 5' RACE reads through MiXCR, one entry per CDR3 protein. The profile covers tens of thousands of distinct CDR3 sequences, with around 12% appearing a single time and approximately 2.5% taken by the ten largest. The gene calls are TRBV10-3 and TRBJ2-3, with no clear D. The TCR was taken from an adult who was a healthcare worker with PCR-confirmed SARS-CoV-2 infection or an uninfected control (not recorded which). This specimen consisted of whole blood, obtained at baseline. The chain's CDR3 is CAISAGYPDTQYF. The DNA for the CDR3 is TGTGCCATCAGTGCCGGGTACCCAGATACGCAGTATTTT.